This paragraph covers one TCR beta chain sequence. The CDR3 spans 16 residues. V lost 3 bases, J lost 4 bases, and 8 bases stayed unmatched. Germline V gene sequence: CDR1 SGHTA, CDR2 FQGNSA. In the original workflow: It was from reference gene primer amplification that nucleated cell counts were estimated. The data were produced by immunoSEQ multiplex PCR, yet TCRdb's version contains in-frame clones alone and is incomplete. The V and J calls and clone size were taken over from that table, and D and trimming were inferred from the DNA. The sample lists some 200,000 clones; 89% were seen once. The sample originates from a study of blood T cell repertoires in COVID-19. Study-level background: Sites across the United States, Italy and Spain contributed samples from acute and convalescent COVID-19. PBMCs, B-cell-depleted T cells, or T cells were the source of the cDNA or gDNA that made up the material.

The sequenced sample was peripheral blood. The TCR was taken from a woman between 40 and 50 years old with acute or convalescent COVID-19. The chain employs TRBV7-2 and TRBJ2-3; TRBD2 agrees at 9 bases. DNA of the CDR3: TGTGCCAGCAGCTTGGCGGGGGGGCCTGCAGCAGATACGCAGTATTTT. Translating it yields CASSLAGGPAADTQYF.